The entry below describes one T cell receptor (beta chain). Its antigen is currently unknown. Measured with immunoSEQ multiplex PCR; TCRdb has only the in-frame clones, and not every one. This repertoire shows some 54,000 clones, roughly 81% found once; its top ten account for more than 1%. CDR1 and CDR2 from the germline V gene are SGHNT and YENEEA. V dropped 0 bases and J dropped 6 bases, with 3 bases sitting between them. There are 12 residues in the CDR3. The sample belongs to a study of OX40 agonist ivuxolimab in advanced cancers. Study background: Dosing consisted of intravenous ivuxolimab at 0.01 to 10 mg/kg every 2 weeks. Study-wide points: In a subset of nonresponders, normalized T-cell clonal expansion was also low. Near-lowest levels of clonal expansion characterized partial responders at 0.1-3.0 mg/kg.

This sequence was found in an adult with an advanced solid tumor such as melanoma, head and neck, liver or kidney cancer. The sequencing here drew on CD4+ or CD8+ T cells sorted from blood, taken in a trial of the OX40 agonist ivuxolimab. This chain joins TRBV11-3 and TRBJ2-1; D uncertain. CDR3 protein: CASSLDSNEQFF. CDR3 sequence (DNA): TGTGCCAGCAGCTTAGATTCCAATGAGCAGTTCTTC. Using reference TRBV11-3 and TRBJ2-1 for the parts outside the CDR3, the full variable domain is EAGVVQSPRYKIIEKKQPVAFWCNPISGHNTLYWYLQNLGQGPELLIRYENEEAVDDSQLPKDRFSAERLKGVDSTLKIQPAELGDSAVYLCASSLDSNEQFFGPGTRLTVL.